This T cell receptor (beta chain) was profiled in a study of cytomegalovirus exposure and HLA in healthy donors. Study-wide results and caveats: Later analysis revealed greater clonal expansion in HLA-associated TCR beta chains than in equally common others. CMV serostatus alone was available as immune exposure information. According to the study, some 160 TCR beta chains were cytomegalovirus-associated.

Primers included in the PCR were 60 Vbeta and 13 Jbeta primers. Original processing methods: Per a later analysis, the number of unique TCR beta chains was around 80 million, of which 10 million to 11 million were shared. TCRdb's copy holds only in-frame clones and misses some; the assay was immunoSEQ multiplex PCR. The V and J calls and clone size were taken over from that table, and D and trimming were inferred from the DNA. Found here are 150,000 to 200,000 clones, about three quarters of them singletons; the top ten hold under 2.5%. Germline assignment: CDR1 SGHVS and CDR2 FNYEAQ. The CDR3 length is 16 residues. V trimming: 4 bases; J trimming: 2 bases; junction bases outside the gene matches: 11. Comment on this clone: Its cognate antigen is unknown.

Sequenced: PBMCs. V gene TRBV7-6 combines with J gene TRBJ2-7; TRBD2 aligns across 7 bases. The clonotype originates from a female donor in good health and CMV-seronegative. CDR3 in DNA: TGTGCCAGCAGCTCCCACCCCAGCGGGGCGACCTACGAGCAGTACTTC. Translating gives CASSSHPSGATYEQYF.